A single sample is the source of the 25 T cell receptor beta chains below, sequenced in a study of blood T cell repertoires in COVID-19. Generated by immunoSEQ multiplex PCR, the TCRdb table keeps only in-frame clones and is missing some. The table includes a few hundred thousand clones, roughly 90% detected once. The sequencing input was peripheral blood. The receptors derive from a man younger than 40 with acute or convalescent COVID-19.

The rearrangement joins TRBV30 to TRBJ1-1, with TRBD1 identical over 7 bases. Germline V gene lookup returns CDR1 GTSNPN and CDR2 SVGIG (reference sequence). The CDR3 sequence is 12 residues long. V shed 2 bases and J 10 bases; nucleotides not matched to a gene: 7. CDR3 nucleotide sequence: TGTGCCTGGAGTCCAACAGGGGTGGGAGCTTTCTTT. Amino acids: CAWSPTGVGAFF.

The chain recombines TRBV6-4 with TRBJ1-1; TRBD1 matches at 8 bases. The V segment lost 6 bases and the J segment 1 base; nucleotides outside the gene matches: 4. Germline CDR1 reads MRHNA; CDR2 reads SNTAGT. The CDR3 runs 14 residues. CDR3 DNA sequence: TGTGCCAGCAGACCTGACAGGGGGAACACTGAAGCTTTCTTT. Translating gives CASRPDRGNTEAFF.

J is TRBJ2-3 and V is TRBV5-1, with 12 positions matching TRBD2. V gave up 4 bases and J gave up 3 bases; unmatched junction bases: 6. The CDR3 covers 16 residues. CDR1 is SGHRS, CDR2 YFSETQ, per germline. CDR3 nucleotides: TGCGCCAGCAGCCCCTGGACTAGCGGGATGACAGATACGCAGTATTTT. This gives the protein CASSPWTSGMTDTQYF.

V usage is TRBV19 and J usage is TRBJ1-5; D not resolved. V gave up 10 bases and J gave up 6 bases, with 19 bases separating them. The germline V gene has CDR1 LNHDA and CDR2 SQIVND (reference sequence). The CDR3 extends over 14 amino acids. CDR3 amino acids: CATTSALASQPQHF. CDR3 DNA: TGTGCCACGACCTCAGCCTTAGCGAGTCAGCCCCAGCATTTT.

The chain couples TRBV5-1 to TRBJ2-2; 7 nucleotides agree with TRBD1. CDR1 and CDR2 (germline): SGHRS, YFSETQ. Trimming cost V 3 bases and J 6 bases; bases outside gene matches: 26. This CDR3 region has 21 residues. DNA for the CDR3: TGCGCCAGCAGCTCTAAACCACCACGACAAGACAGGGTTTGGATACCCGGGGAGCTGTTTTTT. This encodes CASSSKPPRQDRVWIPGELFF.

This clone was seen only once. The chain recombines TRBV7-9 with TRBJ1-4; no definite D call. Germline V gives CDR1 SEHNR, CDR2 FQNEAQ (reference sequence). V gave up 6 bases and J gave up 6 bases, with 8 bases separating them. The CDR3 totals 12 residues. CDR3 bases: TGTGCCAGCAGTCGGGGTGATGAAAAACTGTTTTTT. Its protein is CASSRGDEKLFF.

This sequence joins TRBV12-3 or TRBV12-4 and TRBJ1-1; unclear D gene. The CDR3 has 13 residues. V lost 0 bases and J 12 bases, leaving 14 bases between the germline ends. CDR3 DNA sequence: TGTGCCAGCAGTTTAGCCGGACTACTCACCCCTTTCTTT. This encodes CASSLAGLLTPFF.

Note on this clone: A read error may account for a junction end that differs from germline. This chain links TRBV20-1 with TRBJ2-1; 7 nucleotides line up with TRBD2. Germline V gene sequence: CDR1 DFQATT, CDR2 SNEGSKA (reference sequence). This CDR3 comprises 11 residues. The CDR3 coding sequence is TGCAGTGCTAGAGATGTACTAGCGCCCCTCTTC. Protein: CSARDVLAPLF.

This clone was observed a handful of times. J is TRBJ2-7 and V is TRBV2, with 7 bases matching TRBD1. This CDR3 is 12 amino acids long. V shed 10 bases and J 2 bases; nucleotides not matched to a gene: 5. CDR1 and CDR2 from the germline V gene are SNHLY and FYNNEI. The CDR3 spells CAIRTGTYEQYF. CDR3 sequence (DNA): TGTGCCATCAGGACAGGAACCTACGAGCAGTACTTC.

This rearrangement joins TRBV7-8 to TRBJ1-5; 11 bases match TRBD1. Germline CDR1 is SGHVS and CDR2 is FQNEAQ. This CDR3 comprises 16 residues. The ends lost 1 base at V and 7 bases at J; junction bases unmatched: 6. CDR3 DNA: TGTGCCAGCAGCTTAGGGGGACAGGGGGTGGGGCAGCCCCAGCATTTT. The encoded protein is CASSLGGQGVGQPQHF.

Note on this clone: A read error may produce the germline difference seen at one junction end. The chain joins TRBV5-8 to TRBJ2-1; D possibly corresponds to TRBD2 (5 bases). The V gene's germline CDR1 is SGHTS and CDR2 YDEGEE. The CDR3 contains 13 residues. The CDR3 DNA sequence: TGTGCCAGCAGCCTGACTACTAGACCCAATCCGCTCTTC. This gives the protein CASSLTTRPNPLF.

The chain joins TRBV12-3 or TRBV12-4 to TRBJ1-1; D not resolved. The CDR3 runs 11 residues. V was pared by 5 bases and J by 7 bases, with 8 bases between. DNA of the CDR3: TGTGCCAGCAGTCTTTACAGTGAAGCTTTCTTT. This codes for CASSLYSEAFF.

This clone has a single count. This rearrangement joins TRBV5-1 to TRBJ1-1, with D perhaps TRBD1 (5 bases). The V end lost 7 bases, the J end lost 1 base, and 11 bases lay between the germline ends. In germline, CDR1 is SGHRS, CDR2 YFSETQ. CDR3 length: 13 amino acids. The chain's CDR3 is CASSGQPNTEAFF. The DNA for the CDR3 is TGCGCCAGCTCCGGACAACCGAACACTGAAGCTTTCTTT.

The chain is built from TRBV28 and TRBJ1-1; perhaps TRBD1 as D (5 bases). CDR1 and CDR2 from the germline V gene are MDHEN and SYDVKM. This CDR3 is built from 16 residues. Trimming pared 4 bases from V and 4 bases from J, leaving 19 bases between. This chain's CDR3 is CASSWGLASGATEAFF. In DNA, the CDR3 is TGTGCCAGCAGTTGGGGTTTAGCCTCTGGGGCCACTGAAGCTTTCTTT.

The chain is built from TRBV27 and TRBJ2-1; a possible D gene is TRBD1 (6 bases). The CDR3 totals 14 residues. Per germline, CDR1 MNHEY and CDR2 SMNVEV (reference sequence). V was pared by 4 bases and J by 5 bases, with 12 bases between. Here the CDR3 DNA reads TGTGCCAGCAGTTATACGGACAGTAACAATGAGCAGTTCTTC. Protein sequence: CASSYTDSNNEQFF.

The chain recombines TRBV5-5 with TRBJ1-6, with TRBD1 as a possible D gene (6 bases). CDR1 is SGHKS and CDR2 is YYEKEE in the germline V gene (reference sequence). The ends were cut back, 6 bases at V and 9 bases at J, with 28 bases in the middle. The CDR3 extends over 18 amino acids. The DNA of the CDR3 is TGTGCCAGCAACACCGGGACAAAGCCGACCCGAAAGCTTTCACCCCTCCACTTT. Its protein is CASNTGTKPTRKLSPLHF.

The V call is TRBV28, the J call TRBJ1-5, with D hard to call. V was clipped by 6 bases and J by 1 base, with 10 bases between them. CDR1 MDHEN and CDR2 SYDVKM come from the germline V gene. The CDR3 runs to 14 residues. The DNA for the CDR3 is TGTGCCAGCAGCCGACTCGGCAGCAATCAGCCCCAGCATTTT. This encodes CASSRLGSNQPQHF.

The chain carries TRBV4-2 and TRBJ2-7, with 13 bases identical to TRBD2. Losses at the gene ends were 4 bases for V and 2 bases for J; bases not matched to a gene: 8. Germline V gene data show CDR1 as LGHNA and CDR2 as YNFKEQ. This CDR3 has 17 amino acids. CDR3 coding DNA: TGTGCCAGCAGCCGTGGGACTAGCGGGACTCCGCCCTACGAGCAGTACTTC. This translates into CASSRGTSGTPPYEQYF.

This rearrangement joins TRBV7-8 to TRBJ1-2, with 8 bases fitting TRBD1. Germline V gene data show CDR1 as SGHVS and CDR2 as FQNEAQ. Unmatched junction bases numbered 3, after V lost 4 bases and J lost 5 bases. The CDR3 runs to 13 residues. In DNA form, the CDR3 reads TGTGCCAGCAGCTACCGGACAGGGTATGGCTACACCTTC. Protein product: CASSYRTGYGYTF.

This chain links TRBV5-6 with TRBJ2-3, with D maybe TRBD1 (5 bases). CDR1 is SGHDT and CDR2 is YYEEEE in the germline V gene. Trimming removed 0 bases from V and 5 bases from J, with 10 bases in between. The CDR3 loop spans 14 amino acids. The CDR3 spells CASSLDGAGDTQYF. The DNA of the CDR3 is TGTGCCAGCAGCTTGGATGGGGCAGGAGATACGCAGTATTTT.

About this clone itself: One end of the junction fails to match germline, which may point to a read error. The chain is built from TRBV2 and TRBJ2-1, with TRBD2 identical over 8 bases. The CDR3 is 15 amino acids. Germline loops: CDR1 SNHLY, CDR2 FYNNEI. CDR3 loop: CASRPAGVSNNEQFF. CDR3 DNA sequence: TGTGCCAGCAGGCCAGCGGGGGTCTCCAACAATGAGCAGTTCTTC.

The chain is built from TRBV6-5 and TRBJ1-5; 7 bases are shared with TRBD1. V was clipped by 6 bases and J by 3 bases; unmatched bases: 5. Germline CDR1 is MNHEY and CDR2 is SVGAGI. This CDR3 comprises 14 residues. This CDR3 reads CASSRQGLNQPQHF. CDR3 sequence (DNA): TGTGCCAGCAGCCGACAGGGTCTCAATCAGCCCCAGCATTTT.

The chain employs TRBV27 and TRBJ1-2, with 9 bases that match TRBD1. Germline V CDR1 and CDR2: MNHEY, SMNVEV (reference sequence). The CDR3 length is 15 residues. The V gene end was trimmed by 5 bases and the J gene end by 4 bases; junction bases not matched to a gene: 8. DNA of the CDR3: TGTGCCAGCAGTAATCCGGGACAGGGATTCTATGGCTACACCTTC. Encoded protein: CASSNPGQGFYGYTF.

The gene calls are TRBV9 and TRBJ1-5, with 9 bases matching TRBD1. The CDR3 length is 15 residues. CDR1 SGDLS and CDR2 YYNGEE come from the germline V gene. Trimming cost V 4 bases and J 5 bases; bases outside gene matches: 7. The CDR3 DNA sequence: TGTGCCAGCAGCTCCGGGACAGGGTGGGATCAGCCCCAGCATTTT. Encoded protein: CASSSGTGWDQPQHF.

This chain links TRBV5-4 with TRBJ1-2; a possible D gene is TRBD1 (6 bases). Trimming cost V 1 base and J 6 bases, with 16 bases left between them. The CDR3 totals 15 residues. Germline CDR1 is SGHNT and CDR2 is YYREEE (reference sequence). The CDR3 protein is CASSLLGRGGHGYTF. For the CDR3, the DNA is TGTGCCAGCAGCTTGTTAGGCAGGGGTGGGCATGGCTACACCTTC.